Each of the 27 T cell receptor beta chains below was sequenced from the same sample in a study of shared clonotypes between healthy human individuals. Naive CD8 cells lacked CD45RO and underwent positive selection for CCR7, leaving out terminally differentiated effector memory CD45RA+ cells. The data were produced by immunoSEQ multiplex PCR, yet TCRdb's version contains in-frame clones alone and is incomplete. Here the sample spans more than 2 million clones, just over 90% being singletons. Sequenced input: naive CD8+ T cells from PBMCs. Receptors were obtained from a man between 18 and 29 years old in good health. Some clones in this sample may be carry-over from other donors' samples.

The chain is built from TRBV11-2 and TRBJ1-6; D gene uncertain. Per germline, CDR1 SGHAT and CDR2 FQNNGV. The CDR3 covers 15 residues. V gave up 1 base and J gave up 10 bases, with 14 bases separating them. The CDR3 DNA reads as TGTGCCAGCAGCTTAGTTCCAGGAGGTAGATCACCCCTCCACTTT. It is translated as CASSLVPGGRSPLHF.

CDR3 DNA sequence: TGTGCCAGCAGTGAAGGATATTCAGGGGGAGACTATGGCTACACCTTC. Residues: CASSEGYSGGDYGYTF. The rearrangement uses TRBV2 and TRBJ1-2; the match to TRBD1 covers 7 bases. Germline V gives CDR1 SNHLY, CDR2 FYNNEI. J gave up 3 bases and V 1 base, and 8 bases lay outside the gene matches. CDR3 size: 16 residues.

V usage is TRBV12-5 and J usage is TRBJ1-1; 8 bases are shared with TRBD1. CDR1 is LGHNT, CDR2 FRNRAP, per germline. This CDR3 contains 13 residues. DNA for the CDR3: TGTGGGTACAGGGGGAGGGAGAACACTGAAGCTTTCTTT. Amino acids: CGYRGRENTEAFF.

The rearrangement uses TRBV5-5 and TRBJ1-2, with 9 bases aligning to TRBD1. With V trimmed by 6 bases and J by 11 bases, 8 bases remained unmatched. Germline values: CDR1 SGHKS, CDR2 YYEKEE (reference sequence). This CDR3 has 12 residues. The CDR3 coding sequence is TGTGCCAGCACCATGGGACAGGGACCATACACCTTC. Encoded protein: CASTMGQGPYTF.

This clone was found once. The chain combines TRBV13 with TRBJ2-5; 7 bases line up with TRBD2. V lost 5 bases to trimming and J lost 3 bases; unmatched junction nucleotides: 9. The CDR3 spans 15 residues. Germline V CDR1 and CDR2: PRHDT, FYEKMQ (reference sequence). The CDR3 region has the DNA TGTGCCAGCAGCAATACGGGGACTACGGAAGAGACCCAGTACTTC. Translated: CASSNTGTTEETQYF.

The chain joins TRBV30 to TRBJ1-2, with D perhaps TRBD1 (5 bases). Germline V CDR1 and CDR2: GTSNPN, SVGIG (reference sequence). The CDR3 totals 13 residues. V was cut by 5 bases and J by 4 bases, with 14 bases left in between. For the CDR3, the DNA is TGTGCCTGGGAACCCGACAGCGGCTATGGCTACACCTTC. Its protein is CAWEPDSGYGYTF. The whole variable domain, filled in from reference TRBV30 and TRBJ1-2, reads SQTIHQWPATLVQPVGSPLSLECTVEGTSNPNLYWYRQAAGRGLQLLFYSVGIGQISSEVPQNLSASRPQDRQFILSSKKLLLSDSGFYLCAWEPDSGYGYTFGSGTRLTVV.

As DNA, the CDR3 is TGTGCCAGCAGCTGGCAGGGGGCCGGCGACACCATATATTTT. Protein sequence: CASSWQGAGDTIYF. V usage is TRBV5-4 and J usage is TRBJ1-3; 8 nucleotides agree with TRBD1. V dropped 3 bases and J dropped 8; count of bases not matched to a gene: 7. This CDR3 is 14 amino acids long. The germline CDR1 and CDR2 sequences are SGHNT and YYREEE (reference sequence).

CDR3 sequence reads: CASSPVLAASTDTQYF. CDR3 DNA sequence: TGTGCCAGCAGCCCGGTACTAGCGGCTAGCACAGATACGCAGTATTTT. This sequence joins TRBV7-9 and TRBJ2-3; 8 bases align to TRBD2. There are 16 residues in the CDR3. Germline assignment: CDR1 SEHNR and CDR2 FQNEAQ (reference sequence). Trimming at V came to 5 bases and at J to 0 bases, leaving 7 bases not matched to a gene.

The gene calls are TRBV7-9 and TRBJ2-1, with D perhaps TRBD2 (5 bases). V gave up 6 bases and J gave up 9 bases, with 18 bases separating them. Germline CDR1 reads SEHNR; CDR2 reads FQNEAQ (reference sequence). This CDR3 region has 14 residues. In DNA, the CDR3 is TGTGCCAGCAGTCCCCCTCCGGGATTGGGTGAGCAGTTCTTC. Translating it yields CASSPPPGLGEQFF.

The rearrangement links TRBV7-9 to TRBJ1-2; 8 bases are shared with TRBD1. The CDR3 is 13 residues long. Germline V CDR1 and CDR2: SEHNR, FQNEAQ (reference sequence). V was pared by 3 bases and J by 5 bases, with 2 bases of the junction left unmatched. The CDR3 DNA is TGTGCCAGCAGCTTCAACAGGGGGTATGGCTACACCTTC. Translating it yields CASSFNRGYGYTF.

For this clone: Distinct nucleotide sequences in the sample also encode this CDR3. This sequence joins TRBV9 and TRBJ2-1; 14 nucleotides line up with TRBD2. CDR1 and CDR2 from the germline V gene are SGDLS and YYNGEE. Trimming took 3 bases from V and 3 from J; bases not matched to a gene: 2. This CDR3 has 16 amino acids. The CDR3 DNA sequence: TGTGCCAGCAGCGCGGGACTAGCGGGAGTCTACAATGAGCAGTTCTTC. Encoded protein: CASSAGLAGVYNEQFF. The full variable domain, rest sourced from reference TRBV9 and TRBJ2-1, is DSGVTQTPKHLITATGQRVTLRCSPRSGDLSVYWYQQSLDQGLQFLIQYYNGEERAKGNILERFSAQQFPDLHSELNLSSLELGDSALYFCASSAGLAGVYNEQFFGPGTRLTVL.

This rearrangement joins TRBV13 to TRBJ2-5; D gene ambiguous. Germline V gene data show CDR1 as PRHDT and CDR2 as FYEKMQ (reference sequence). CDR3 length: 14 amino acids. V was cut by 5 bases and J by 1 base, with 11 bases left in between. DNA of the CDR3: TGTGCCAGCAGCCCTCGTATCTCCCAAGAGACCCAGTACTTC. Its protein is CASSPRISQETQYF.

The CDR3 coding sequence is TGTGCCAGCAGTTACTCCAGGGATCTATACGAGCAGTACTTC. It translates to CASSYSRDLYEQYF. The V and J genes are TRBV6-5 and TRBJ2-7, with TRBD1 as a possible D gene (5 bases). The germline V gene has CDR1 MNHEY and CDR2 SVGAGI. The length of the CDR3 is 14 residues. Trimming took 0 bases from V and 4 from J, leaving 10 bases between them.

The V gene is TRBV21-1, the J gene TRBJ2-5; the D call of TRBD2 is as the table states it, not checked on the DNA. TRBV21-1 is designated a pseudogene. The CDR3 is 15 residues long. CDR3 protein: CASSHPGGNMETQYF. The CDR3 coding sequence is TGTGCCAGCAGCCACCCGGGGGGAAATATGGAGACCCAGTACTTC.

This clone was detected only once. V gene TRBV5-1 combines with J gene TRBJ1-2; D ambiguous. V was pared by 0 bases and J by 6 bases, with 9 bases between. Germline V gives CDR1 SGHRS, CDR2 YFSETQ. The CDR3 is 13 amino acids. In DNA, the CDR3 is TGCGCCAGCAGCTTGGCCGGGCTAGATGGCTACACCTTC. Its protein product is CASSLAGLDGYTF.

V is TRBV5-6 and J is TRBJ2-5; no definite D call. Germline V CDR1 and CDR2: SGHDT, YYEEEE. With 4 bases removed from V and 2 bases from J, the gap between germline ends came to 12 bases. The CDR3 contains 14 residues. The CDR3 loop reads CASSPGGGQETQYF. The CDR3 nucleotides read TGTGCCAGCAGCCCCGGTGGCGGACAAGAGACCCAGTACTTC.

V is TRBV27 and J is TRBJ2-2, with D unresolved. CDR1 is MNHEY and CDR2 is SMNVEV in the germline V gene (reference sequence). There are 13 residues in the CDR3. V lost 3 bases, J lost 6 bases, and 8 bases lay in between. CDR3 sequence (DNA): TGTGCCAGCAGTTTTGGAGTTCCCGGGGAGCTGTTTTTT. Amino acids: CASSFGVPGELFF.

The chain combines TRBV7-9 with TRBJ1-1; D is undetermined. The CDR3 spans 14 residues. CDR1 is SEHNR, CDR2 FQNEAQ, per germline (reference sequence). Trimming cost V 5 bases and J 7 bases, with 17 bases left between them. CDR3 nucleotide sequence: TGTGCCAGCAGCCCCCCTTTAGGCGACGGTGAAGCTTTCTTT. Protein sequence: CASSPPLGDGEAFF.

This chain links TRBV9 with TRBJ2-3, with D perhaps matching TRBD2 (6 bases). Trimming took 0 bases from V and 3 from J, leaving 23 bases between them. Germline CDR1 is SGDLS and CDR2 is YYNGEE. The CDR3 covers 19 residues. CDR3 sequence: CASSVGFGGSGSGTDTQYF. CDR3 nucleotides: TGTGCCAGCAGCGTAGGGTTCGGAGGAAGCGGGTCGGGGACAGATACGCAGTATTTT.

The V gene is TRBV5-1, the J gene TRBJ1-1; D call uncertain. Germline CDR1 is SGHRS and CDR2 is YFSETQ. This CDR3 is built from 15 residues. V shed 1 base and J shed 4 bases, with 14 bases lying between them. The CDR3: CASSLRPGSGTEAFF. The CDR3 region has the DNA TGCGCCAGCAGCTTGAGGCCGGGTTCGGGCACTGAAGCTTTCTTT.

The chain links TRBV11-2 to TRBJ2-1; no reliable D call. Trimming removed 5 bases from V and 9 bases from J, with 20 bases in between. This CDR3 contains 15 residues. Germline CDR1 is SGHAT and CDR2 is FQNNGV. Here the CDR3 reads CASSPTSEESREQFF. The CDR3 bases are TGTGCCAGCAGCCCCACTTCCGAAGAAAGCCGTGAGCAGTTCTTC.

The chain employs TRBV7-9 and TRBJ2-5, with D possibly TRBD2 on 6 matching bases. V was cut by 4 bases and J by 5 bases, with 11 bases left in between. The CDR3 extends over 13 amino acids. Germline values: CDR1 SEHNR, CDR2 FQNEAQ (reference sequence). The CDR3 bases are TGTGCCAGCAGCTCGCTGACTAGTGAGACCCAGTACTTC. This encodes CASSSLTSETQYF.

The J gene is TRBJ2-7, the V gene TRBV5-1; the D gene is possibly TRBD1 (5 bases). The length of the CDR3 is 15 residues. Germline V gene lookup returns CDR1 SGHRS and CDR2 YFSETQ. The V and J ends lost 4 bases and 2 bases respectively, with 16 bases between them. CDR3 in DNA: TGCGCCAGCAGCGACCCGACCGCAGGGCCCTACGAGCAGTACTTC. It codes for CASSDPTAGPYEQYF.

This clone was seen once. This rearrangement joins TRBV29-1 to TRBJ2-1; a weak D match, TRBD1 (6 bases). V gave up 8 bases and J gave up 2 bases, with 13 bases separating them. The CDR3 loop spans 13 amino acids. Per the germline V gene, CDR1 is SQVTM and CDR2 is ANQGSEA. As DNA, the CDR3 is TGCAGCACTGATGAGGGGGCCTACAATGAGCAGTTCTTC. Residues: CSTDEGAYNEQFF.

The chain combines TRBV28 with TRBJ1-5, with D hard to call. There are 14 residues in the CDR3. CDR1 MDHEN and CDR2 SYDVKM come from the germline V gene. Trimming took 2 bases from V and 0 from J, leaving 5 bases between them. The CDR3 coding sequence is TGTGCCAGCAGTTTAGCCCATAGCAATCAGCCCCAGCATTTT. This encodes CASSLAHSNQPQHF.

In regard to this clone: Within the sample, other DNA sequences also encode this same CDR3. V usage is TRBV28 and J usage is TRBJ2-7, with D maybe TRBD1 (5 bases). Germline values: CDR1 MDHEN, CDR2 SYDVKM. The CDR3 totals 12 residues. V gave up 5 bases and J gave up 3 bases, with 8 bases separating them. CDR3 DNA: TGTGCCAGCAGTCGGACAAACTACGAGCAGTACTTC. Translated, it gives CASSRTNYEQYF.

The rearrangement uses TRBV4-1 and TRBJ2-7; no firm D call. Germline V CDR1 and CDR2: MGHRA, YSYEKL. The CDR3 is 16 residues long. With 0 bases removed from V and 2 bases from J, the gap between germline ends came to 14 bases. The CDR3 DNA sequence: TGCGCCAGCAGCCAAGAGTATAATTCACTCACCTACGAGCAGTACTTC. Translated: CASSQEYNSLTYEQYF.